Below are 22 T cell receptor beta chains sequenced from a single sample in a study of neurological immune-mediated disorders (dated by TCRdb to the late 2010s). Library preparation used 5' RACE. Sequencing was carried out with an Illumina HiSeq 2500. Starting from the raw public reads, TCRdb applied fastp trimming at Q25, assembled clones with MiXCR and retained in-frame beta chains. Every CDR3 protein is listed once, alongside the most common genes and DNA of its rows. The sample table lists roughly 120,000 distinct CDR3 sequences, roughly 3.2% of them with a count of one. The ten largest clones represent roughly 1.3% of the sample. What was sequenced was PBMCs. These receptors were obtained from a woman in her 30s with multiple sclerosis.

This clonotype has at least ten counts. This chain's CDR3 is CASSNRAPMGPYEQYF. The CDR3 nucleotides are TGTGCCAGCAGTAACCGGGCCCCCATGGGGCCCTACGAGCAGTACTTC. V usage is TRBV12-3 or TRBV12-4 and J usage is TRBJ2-7, with a tentative D call TRBD1 (5 bases). Deletions cut 5 bases from V and 2 bases from J, with 19 bases between. The CDR3 covers 16 residues.

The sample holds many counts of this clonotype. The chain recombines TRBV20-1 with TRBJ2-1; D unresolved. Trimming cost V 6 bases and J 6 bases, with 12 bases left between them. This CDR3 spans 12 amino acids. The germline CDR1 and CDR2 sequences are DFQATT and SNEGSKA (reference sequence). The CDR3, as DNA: TGCAGTGCCACCCCGAGAGGCAATGAGCAGTTCTTC. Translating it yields CSATPRGNEQFF.

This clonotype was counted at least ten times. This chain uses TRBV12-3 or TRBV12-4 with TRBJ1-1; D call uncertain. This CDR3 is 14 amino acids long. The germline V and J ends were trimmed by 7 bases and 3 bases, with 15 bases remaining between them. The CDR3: CASTLRSADTEAFF. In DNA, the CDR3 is TGTGCCAGCACCCTTCGGTCCGCGGACACTGAAGCTTTCTTT.

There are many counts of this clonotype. The CDR3: CASSGGQDINYMGKNTEAFF. The CDR3 bases are TGTGCCAGCAGCGGGGGGCAGGACATTAATTATATGGGAAAAAACACTGAAGCTTTCTTT. V is TRBV9 and J is TRBJ1-1; possible D gene TRBD1, 6 bases. CDR1 and CDR2 from the germline V gene are SGDLS and YYNGEE. Trimming shortened V by 3 bases and J by 2 bases, and 29 bases separated the two germline ends. This CDR3 comprises 20 residues.

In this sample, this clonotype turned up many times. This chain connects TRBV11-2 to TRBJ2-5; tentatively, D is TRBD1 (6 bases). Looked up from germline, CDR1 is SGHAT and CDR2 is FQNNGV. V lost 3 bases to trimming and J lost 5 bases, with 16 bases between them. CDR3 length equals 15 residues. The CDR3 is CASSFSGDLEETQYF. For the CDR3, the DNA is TGTGCCAGCAGCTTCTCAGGGGATTTAGAGGAGACCCAGTACTTC.

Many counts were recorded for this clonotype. The CDR3 sequence is CASSLGRGINTNEQFF. DNA for the CDR3: TGTGCCAGCTCACTAGGACGGGGAATTAATACGAATGAGCAGTTCTTC. The chain joins TRBV18 to TRBJ2-1; D may be TRBD2 (5 bases). This CDR3 has 16 amino acids. The V end was cut by 4 bases, the J end by 7 bases, with 20 bases between. Germline V gene sequence: CDR1 KGHSH, CDR2 LQKENI.

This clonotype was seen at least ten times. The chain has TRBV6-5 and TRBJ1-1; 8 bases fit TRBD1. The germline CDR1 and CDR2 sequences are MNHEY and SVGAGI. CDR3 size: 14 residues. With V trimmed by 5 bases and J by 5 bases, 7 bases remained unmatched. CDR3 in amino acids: CASSQDRVGTEAFF. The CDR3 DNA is TGTGCCAGCAGTCAGGACAGGGTGGGGACTGAAGCTTTCTTT.

The CDR3 here is CASSETSGRSTGELFF. The CDR3 nucleotides are TGTGCCAGCAGTGAAACTAGCGGGAGGAGCACCGGGGAGCTGTTTTTT. The chain has TRBV2 and TRBJ2-2, with 12 bases that match TRBD2. Germline values: CDR1 SNHLY, CDR2 FYNNEI. The V and J ends lost 2 bases and 4 bases, in that order; junction bases with no gene match: 2. The CDR3 extends over 16 amino acids.

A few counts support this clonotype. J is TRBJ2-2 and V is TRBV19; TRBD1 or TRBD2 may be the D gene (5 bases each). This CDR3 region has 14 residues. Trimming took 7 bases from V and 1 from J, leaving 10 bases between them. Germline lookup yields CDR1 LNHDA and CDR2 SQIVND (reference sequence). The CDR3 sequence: CASNPGRNTGELFF. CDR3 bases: TGTGCCAGTAACCCGGGACGGAACACCGGGGAGCTGTTTTTT.

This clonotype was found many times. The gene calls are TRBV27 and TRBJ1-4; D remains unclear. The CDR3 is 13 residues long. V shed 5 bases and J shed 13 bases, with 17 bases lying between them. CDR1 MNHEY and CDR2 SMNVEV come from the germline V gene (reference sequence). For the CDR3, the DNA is TGTGCCAGCAGTCCGAGACCCTCGCCGAGACTGTTTTTT. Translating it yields CASSPRPSPRLFF.

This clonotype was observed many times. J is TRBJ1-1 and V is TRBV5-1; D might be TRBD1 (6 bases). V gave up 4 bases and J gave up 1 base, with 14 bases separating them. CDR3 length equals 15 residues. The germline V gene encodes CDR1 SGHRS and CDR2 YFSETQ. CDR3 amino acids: CASSRTWTENTEAFF. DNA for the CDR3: TGCGCCAGCAGCCGAACTTGGACAGAGAACACTGAAGCTTTCTTT.

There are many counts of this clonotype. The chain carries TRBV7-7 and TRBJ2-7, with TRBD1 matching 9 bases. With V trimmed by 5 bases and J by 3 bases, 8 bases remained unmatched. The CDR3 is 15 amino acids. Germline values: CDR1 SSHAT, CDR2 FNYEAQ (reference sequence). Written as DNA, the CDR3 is TGTGCCAGCAGCCCGAGTTGGGGACAGGGCTACGAGCAGTACTTC. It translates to CASSPSWGQGYEQYF. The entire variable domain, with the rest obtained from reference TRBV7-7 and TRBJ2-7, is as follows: GAGVSQSPRYKVTKRGQDVTLRCDPISSHATLYWYQQALGQGPEFLTYFNYEAQPDKSGLPSDRFSAERPEGSISTLTIQRTEQRDSAMYRCASSPSWGQGYEQYFGPGTRLTVT.

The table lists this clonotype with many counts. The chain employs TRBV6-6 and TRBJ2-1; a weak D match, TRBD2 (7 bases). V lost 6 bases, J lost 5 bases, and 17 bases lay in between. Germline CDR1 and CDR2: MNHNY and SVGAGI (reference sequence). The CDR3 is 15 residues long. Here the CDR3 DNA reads TGTGCCAGCAGGGGGGAGGGGGGCCGGCACAATGAGCAGTTCTTC. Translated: CASRGEGGRHNEQFF.

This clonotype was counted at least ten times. The chain's CDR3 is CASSLTYRGQETQYF. Written as DNA, the CDR3 is TGTGCCAGCAGCCTAACCTACAGGGGCCAAGAGACCCAGTACTTC. The gene calls are TRBV7-6 and TRBJ2-5; 7 nucleotides agree with TRBD1. This CDR3 has 15 residues. Losses at the gene ends were 5 bases for V and 1 base for J; bases not matched to a gene: 7. Per germline, CDR1 SGHVS and CDR2 FNYEAQ. The variable domain in full, completed from reference TRBV7-6 and TRBJ2-5, reads GAGVSQSPRYKVTKRGQDVALRCDPISGHVSLYWYRQALGQGPEFLTYFNYEAQQDKSGLPNDRFSAERPEGSISTLTIQRTEQRDSAMYRCASSLTYRGQETQYFGPGTRLLVL.

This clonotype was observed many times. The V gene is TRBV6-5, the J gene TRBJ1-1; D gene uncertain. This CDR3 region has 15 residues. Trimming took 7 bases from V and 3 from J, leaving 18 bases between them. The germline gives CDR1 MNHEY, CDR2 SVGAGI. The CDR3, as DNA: TGTGCCAGCAACTACACGGCCGACGGGGACACTGAAGCTTTCTTT. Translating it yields CASNYTADGDTEAFF.

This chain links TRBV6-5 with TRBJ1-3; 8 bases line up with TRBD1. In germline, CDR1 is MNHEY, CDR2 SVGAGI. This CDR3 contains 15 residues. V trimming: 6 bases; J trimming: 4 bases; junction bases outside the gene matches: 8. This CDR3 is CASSAGQGPGNTIYF. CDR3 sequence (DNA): TGTGCCAGCAGCGCTGGACAGGGCCCCGGAAACACCATATATTTT.

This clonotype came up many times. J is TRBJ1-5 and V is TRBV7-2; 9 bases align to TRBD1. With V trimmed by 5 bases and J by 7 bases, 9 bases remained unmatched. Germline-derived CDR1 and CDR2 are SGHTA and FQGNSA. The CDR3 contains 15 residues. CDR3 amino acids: CASSAAGQGWQPQHF. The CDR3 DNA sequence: TGTGCCAGCAGCGCCGCGGGACAGGGTTGGCAGCCCCAGCATTTT. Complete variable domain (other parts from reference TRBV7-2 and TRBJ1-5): GAGVSQSPSNKVTEKGKDVELRCDPISGHTALYWYRQSLGQGLEFLIYFQGNSAPDKSGLPSDRFSAERTGGSVSTLTIQRTQQEDSAVYLCASSAAGQGWQPQHFGDGTRLSIL.

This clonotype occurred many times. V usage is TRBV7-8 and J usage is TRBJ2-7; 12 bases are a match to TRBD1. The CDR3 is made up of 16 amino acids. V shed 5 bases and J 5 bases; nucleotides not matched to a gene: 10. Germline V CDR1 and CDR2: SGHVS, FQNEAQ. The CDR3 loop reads CASSPPMGQGAHEQYF. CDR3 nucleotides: TGTGCCAGCAGCCCGCCCATGGGACAGGGGGCTCACGAGCAGTACTTC.

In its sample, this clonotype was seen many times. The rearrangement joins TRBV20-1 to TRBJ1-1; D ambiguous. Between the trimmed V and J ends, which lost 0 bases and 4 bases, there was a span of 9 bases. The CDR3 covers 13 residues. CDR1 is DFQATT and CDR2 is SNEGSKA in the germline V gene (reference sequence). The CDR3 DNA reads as TGCAGTGCTAGAGATTGGTTGCGCACTGAAGCTTTCTTT. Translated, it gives CSARDWLRTEAFF.

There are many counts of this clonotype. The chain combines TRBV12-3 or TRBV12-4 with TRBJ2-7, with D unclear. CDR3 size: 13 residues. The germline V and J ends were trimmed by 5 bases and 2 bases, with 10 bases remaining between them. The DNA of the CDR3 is TGTGCCAGCAGTCCCTACCAGGCCTACGAGCAGTACTTC. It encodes CASSPYQAYEQYF.

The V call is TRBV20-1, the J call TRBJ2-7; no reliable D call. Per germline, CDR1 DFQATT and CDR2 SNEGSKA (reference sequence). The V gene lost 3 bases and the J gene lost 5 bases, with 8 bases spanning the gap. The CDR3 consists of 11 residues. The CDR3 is CSASKGNEQYF. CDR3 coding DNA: TGCAGTGCTAGTAAGGGAAACGAGCAGTACTTC.

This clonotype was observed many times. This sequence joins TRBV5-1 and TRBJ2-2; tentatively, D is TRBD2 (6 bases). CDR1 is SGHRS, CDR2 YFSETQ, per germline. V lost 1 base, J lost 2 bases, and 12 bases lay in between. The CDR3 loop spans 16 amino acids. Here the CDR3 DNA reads TGCGCCAGCAGCTTGACCAGCGGGCCTAACACCGGGGAGCTGTTTTTT. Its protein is CASSLTSGPNTGELFF.